The 6 T cell receptor beta chains below come from one sample, sequenced in a study of blood T cells in healthy people across ages. Then a second PCR, running about 6 to 12 cycles, was carried out with a sample-barcoded 5' primer and a J-beta primer mix. TCRdb itself ran the 5' RACE reads through MiXCR, one entry per CDR3 protein. The profile shows more than 750,000 distinct CDR3 sequences, around 29% of them singletons. These data were likewise used in another study, on T cells of mothers and their children.

Material for sequencing was blood. The receptors stem from a woman in her thirties or forties in good health.

As for this clonotype: It is likely a read error, because the conserved phenylalanine at the end of the CDR3 is missing. This chain uses TRBV6-5 with TRBJ2-1; D unclear. Deletions cut 7 bases from V and 8 bases from J, with 15 bases between. CDR3 length equals 13 residues. Germline V gene data show CDR1 as MNHEY and CDR2 as SVGAGI. The DNA of the CDR3 is TGTGCCAGCAAGGAACCCCCGCGTCATGAGCAGTTCGTC. Translating it yields CASKEPPRHEQFV.

This clonotype appeared once. A much larger clone lies one base from this, so it may be a read error. The DNA is left out, because the CDR3 cannot be placed on it with certainty; the CDR3 is given as TCRdb lists it. The gene calls are TRBV6-5 and TRBJ2-6. The CDR3 length equals 15 residues, ends included. Germline V gene sequence: CDR1 MNHEY, CDR2 SVGAGI. CDR3 protein: CASSYVGSGANVRTF.

This clonotype has only a few counts. The chain uses TRBV6-5 and TRBJ2-7, with D possibly being TRBD1 (6 bases). The germline V and J ends were trimmed by 6 bases and 3 bases, with 12 bases remaining between them. Germline values: CDR1 MNHEY, CDR2 SVGAGI. CDR3 length: 13 residues. The CDR3 loop is CASRTGRSYEQYF. As DNA, the CDR3 is TGTGCCAGCAGGACAGGACGGAGCTACGAGCAGTACTTC.

This clonotype was recorded a few times. This rearrangement joins TRBV7-9 to TRBJ1-2, with a possible D match to TRBD1 (5 bases). V was shortened by 1 base and J by 0 bases, with 15 bases between the two germline ends. CDR1 SEHNR and CDR2 FQNEAQ come from the germline V gene (reference sequence). This CDR3 is built from 17 residues. In DNA, the CDR3 is TGTGCCAGCAGCTTAGACCCAGGGCGCCATACTAACTATGGCTACACCTTC. Translation: CASSLDPGRHTNYGYTF.

The rearrangement links TRBV11-2 to TRBJ1-4, with 8 bases lining up with TRBD1. Germline CDR1 reads SGHAT; CDR2 reads FQNNGV. CDR3 length equals 16 residues. J lost 7 bases, V lost 1 base, and 8 bases had no gene match. The CDR3, as DNA: TGTGCCAGCAGCTTAGTTGCGGGACAGGCCAGTGAAAAACTGTTTTTT. As protein: CASSLVAGQASEKLFF.

This chain joins TRBV2 and TRBJ2-5; D is perhaps TRBD1 or TRBD2 (6 bases each). CDR1 is SNHLY, CDR2 FYNNEI, per germline. The V end was cut by 11 bases, the J end by 2 bases, with 15 bases between. This CDR3 spans 13 amino acids. The CDR3 region is CAYAWGAQETQYF. The CDR3 bases are TGTGCCTACGCTTGGGGGGCTCAAGAGACCCAGTACTTC. Using reference TRBV2 and TRBJ2-5 for the parts outside the CDR3, the full variable domain is EPEVTQTPSHQVTQMGQEVILRCVPISNHLYFYWYRQILGQKVEFLVSFYNNEISEKSEIFDDQFSVERPDGSNFTLKIRSTKLEDSAMYFCAYAWGAQETQYFGPGTRLLVL.